Listed below are T cell receptor beta chains from one sample, sequenced in a study of regulatory T cells in long-lasting Graves disease. One entry per CDR3 protein results from TCRdb running MiXCR on the multiplex PCR reads. The table includes about 220,000 distinct CDR3 sequences, approximately 20% detected once. The sample was peripheral blood mononuclear cells (PBMCs), taken at new diagnosis, from a patient treated with antithyroid drugs. The receptors originated from a female donor with Graves disease. Both conserved end residues are part of each CDR3. The D gene is left open where the match is weak. Rows may omit the clone size; those that give it use once, few, many or a size class.

clone_size	d_call	v_call	j_call	cdr3_nt	cdr3_aa
many	TRBD1	TRBV7-6	TRBJ2-7	TGTGCCAGCAGCTTATATGACAGGGGATCCTACGAGCAGTACTTC	CASSLYDRGSYEQYF
many	TRBD1	TRBV29-1	TRBJ1-1	TGCAGCGTTGGGGCAGGGGGGGGGAACACTGAAGCTTTCTTT	CSVGAGGGNTEAFF
once	.	TRBV2	TRBJ2-7	TGTGCCAGCAGTGGGACGGACGAATCCTACGAGCAGTACTTC	CASSGTDESYEQYF
many	TRBD1	TRBV27	TRBJ1-5	TGTGCCAGCAGTATAGGACAGGGGGCTAATCAGCCCCAGCATTTT	CASSIGQGANQPQHF
.	.	TRBV19	TRBJ1-5	TGTGCCAGTAGTATTCGTTGGGGGACCACCCTCGGGAGTGGGCAGCCCCAGCATTTT	CASSIRWGTTLGSGQPQHF
many	.	TRBV5-5	TRBJ2-5	TGTGCCAGCAGCTTGGACCCCCACCAGGGGAGAGGAGAGACCCAGTACTTC	CASSLDPHQGRGETQYF
few	TRBD1	TRBV5-1	TRBJ1-1	TGCGCCAGCAGCTTGGGCCGTTTCGACAGGGCCCCCTCTGAAGCTTTCTTT	CASSLGRFDRAPSEAFF
many	TRBD2	TRBV2	TRBJ2-3	TGTGCCAGCAGCGTTGGGACTAGCAGACACACAGATACGCAGTATTTT	CASSVGTSRHTDTQYF
many	.	TRBV6-1	TRBJ1-3	TGTGCCAGCAGTGAAAGGGACTCTGGAAACACCATATATTTT	CASSERDSGNTIYF
few	.	TRBV5-1	TRBJ2-7	TGCGCCAGCAGCTTGGACCCAACAGGCACCTACGAGCAGTACTTC	CASSLDPTGTYEQYF
many	.	TRBV3-1	TRBJ1-2	TGTGCCAGCAGCCAAGACCTTAATGACTTTTGGTTTTACGCGGGGAACGGCGGCTACACCTTC	CASSQDLNDFWFYAGNGGYTF
.	TRBD2	TRBV7-9	TRBJ2-3	TGTGCCAGCAGCTCCCTTAGCGGGAGTGCAGATACGCAGTATTTT	CASSSLSGSADTQYF
.	TRBD2	TRBV24-1	TRBJ2-3	TGTGCCACCAGTGATTTCTACGGGAGGGACACAGATACGCAGTATTTT	CATSDFYGRDTDTQYF
many	.	TRBV6-5	TRBJ1-1	TGTGCCAGCAGTTGGGTGGGGGGCGCTGAAGCTTTCTTT	CASSWVGGAEAFF
many	TRBD2	TRBV3-1	TRBJ2-3	TGTGCCAGCAGCATAGCCCCTGCTAGAGTAGCGGGAGAAGATACGCAGTATTTT	CASSIAPARVAGEDTQYF
few	TRBD1	TRBV12-3/TRBV12-4	TRBJ2-7	TGTGCCAGCGGGACAGGGGGCTACGAGCAGTACTTC	CASGTGGYEQYF
few	TRBD2	TRBV7-6	TRBJ2-1	TGTGCCAGCAGCGTACTAGCGAGTACCTACAATGGGCAGTTCTTC	CASSVLASTYNGQFF
many	.	TRBV6-2/TRBV6-3	TRBJ2-5	TGTGCCAGCAGTTACGGGTTAGGTTGGGACCAAGAGACCCAGTACTTC	CASSYGLGWDQETQYF
many	TRBD1	TRBV19	TRBJ1-1	TGTGCCAGTAGTATAGATCATCGTGGGCTTTCGGACAGGGGGCGAGGGGACACTGAAGCTTTCTTT	CASSIDHRGLSDRGRGDTEAFF
many	.	TRBV30	TRBJ1-5	TGTGCCTGGAGTGAAGAGCTCTGGCAGCCCCAGCATTTT	CAWSEELWQPQHF
many	.	TRBV28	TRBJ1-4	TGTGCCAGCAGTTTCCCGACGGATGAAAAACTGTTTTTT	CASSFPTDEKLFF
many	TRBD2	TRBV30	TRBJ2-3	TGTGCCTGGAGTGGACTAGCGGGAGGGGATACGCAGTATTTT	CAWSGLAGGDTQYF
few	.	TRBV18	TRBJ1-4	TGTGCCAGCTCACCGGGGACATCGGCGAGCGAAAAACTGTTTTTT	CASSPGTSASEKLFF
many	.	TRBV28	TRBJ1-2	TGTGCCAGCAGTTTCGGCAGGGGTGACTATGGCTACACCTTC	CASSFGRGDYGYTF
many	.	TRBV30	TRBJ1-1	TGTGCCTGGAGTGCCTTGGGCACTGAAGCTTTCTTT	CAWSALGTEAFF
many	.	TRBV9	TRBJ2-7	TGTGCCAGCAGCGCTGGTGGGCTGCCCGGCGAGCAGTACTTC	CASSAGGLPGEQYF
many	.	TRBV30	TRBJ2-1	TGTGCCTGGAACCGAGGGAGGCCTCAGTTCTTC	CAWNRGRPQFF
.	TRBD2	TRBV7-3	TRBJ2-7	TGTGCCAGCAGCTTAATTCTAGCGGGAGGGCCCTGGGGCGAGCAGTACTTC	CASSLILAGGPWGEQYF
many	.	TRBV3-1	TRBJ1-2	TGTGCCACAGGGAGCGAGGACGTATATGGCTACACCTTC	CATGSEDVYGYTF
many	.	TRBV2	TRBJ2-2	TGTGCCAGCAGTGAGCGGGGCGGTTTTACCGGGGAGCTGTTTTTT	CASSERGGFTGELFF
many	.	TRBV6-5	TRBJ2-1	TGTGCCAGCAGTTGGACGGAGTACAATGAGCAGTTCTTC	CASSWTEYNEQFF
.	TRBD1	TRBV13	TRBJ1-1	TGTGCCAGCAGCTCCGTGGACAGGGCGTCGACTGAAGCTTTCTTT	CASSSVDRASTEAFF